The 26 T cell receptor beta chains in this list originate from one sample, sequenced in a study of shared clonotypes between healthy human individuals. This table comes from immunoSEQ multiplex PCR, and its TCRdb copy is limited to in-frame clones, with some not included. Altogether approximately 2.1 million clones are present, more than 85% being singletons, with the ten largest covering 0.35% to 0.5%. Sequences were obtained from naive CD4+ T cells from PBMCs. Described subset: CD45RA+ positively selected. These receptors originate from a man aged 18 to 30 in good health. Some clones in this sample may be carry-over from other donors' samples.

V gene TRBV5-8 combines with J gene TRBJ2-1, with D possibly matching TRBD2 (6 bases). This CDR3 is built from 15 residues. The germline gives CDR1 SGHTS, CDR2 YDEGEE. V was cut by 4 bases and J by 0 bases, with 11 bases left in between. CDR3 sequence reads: CASSPGLYSYNEQFF. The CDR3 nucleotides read TGTGCCAGCAGCCCAGGACTATACTCCTACAATGAGCAGTTCTTC. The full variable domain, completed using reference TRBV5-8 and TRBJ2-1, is EAGVTQSPTHLIKTRGQQATLRCSPISGHTSVYWYQQALGLGLQFLLWYDEGEERNRGNFPPRFSGRQFPNYSSELNVNALELEDSALYLCASSPGLYSYNEQFFGPGTRLTVL.

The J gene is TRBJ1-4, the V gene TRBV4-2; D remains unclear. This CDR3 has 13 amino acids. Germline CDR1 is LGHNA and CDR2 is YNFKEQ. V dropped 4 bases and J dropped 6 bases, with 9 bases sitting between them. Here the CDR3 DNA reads TGTGCCAGCAGCCTTGAGACGTATGAAAAACTGTTTTTT. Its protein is CASSLETYEKLFF.

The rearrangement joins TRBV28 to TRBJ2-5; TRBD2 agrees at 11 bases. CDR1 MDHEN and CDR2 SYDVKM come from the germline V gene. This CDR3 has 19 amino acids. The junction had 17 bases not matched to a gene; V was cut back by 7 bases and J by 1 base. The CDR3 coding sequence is TGTGCCAGCACCACAAGGGCCACGATCACTAGCGGGAGCCAAGAGACCCAGTACTTC. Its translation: CASTTRATITSGSQETQYF. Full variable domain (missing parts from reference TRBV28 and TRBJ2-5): DVKVTQSSRYLVKRTGEKVFLECVQDMDHENMFWYRQDPGLGLRLIYFSYDVKMKEKGDIPEGYSVSREKKERFSLILESASTNQTSMYLCASTTRATITSGSQETQYFGPGTRLLVL.

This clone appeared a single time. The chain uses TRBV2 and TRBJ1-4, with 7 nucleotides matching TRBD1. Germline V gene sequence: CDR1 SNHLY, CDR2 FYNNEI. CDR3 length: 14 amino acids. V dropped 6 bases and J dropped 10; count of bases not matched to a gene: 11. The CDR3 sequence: CASSAGQQIGKLFF. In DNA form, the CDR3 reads TGTGCCAGCAGCGCGGGACAGCAGATCGGAAAACTGTTTTTT.

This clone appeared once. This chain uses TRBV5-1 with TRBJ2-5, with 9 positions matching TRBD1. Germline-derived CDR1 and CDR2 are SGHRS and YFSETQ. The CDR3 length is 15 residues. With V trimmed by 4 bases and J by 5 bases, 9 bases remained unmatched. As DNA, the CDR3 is TGCGCCAGCAGCCCCGGGACAGGGAGTCGTGAGACCCAGTACTTC. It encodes CASSPGTGSRETQYF.

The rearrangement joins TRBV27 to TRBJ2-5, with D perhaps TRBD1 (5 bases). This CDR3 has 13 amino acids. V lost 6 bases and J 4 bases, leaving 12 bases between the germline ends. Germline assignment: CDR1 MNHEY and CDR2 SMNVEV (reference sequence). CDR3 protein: CASSARVAETQYF. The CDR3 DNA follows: TGTGCCAGCAGCGCCAGGGTAGCAGAGACCCAGTACTTC.

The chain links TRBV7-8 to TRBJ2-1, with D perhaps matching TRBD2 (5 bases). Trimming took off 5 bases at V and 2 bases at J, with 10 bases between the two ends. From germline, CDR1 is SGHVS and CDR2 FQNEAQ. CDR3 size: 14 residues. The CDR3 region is CASSQRETYNEQFF. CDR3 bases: TGTGCCAGCAGCCAGAGGGAAACCTACAATGAGCAGTTCTTC.

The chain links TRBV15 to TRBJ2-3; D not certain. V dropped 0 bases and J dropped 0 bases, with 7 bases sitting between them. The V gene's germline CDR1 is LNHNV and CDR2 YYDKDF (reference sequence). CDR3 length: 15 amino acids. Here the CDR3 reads CATSRDPVSTDTQYF. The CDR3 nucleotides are TGTGCCACCAGCAGAGATCCGGTCAGCACAGATACGCAGTATTTT.

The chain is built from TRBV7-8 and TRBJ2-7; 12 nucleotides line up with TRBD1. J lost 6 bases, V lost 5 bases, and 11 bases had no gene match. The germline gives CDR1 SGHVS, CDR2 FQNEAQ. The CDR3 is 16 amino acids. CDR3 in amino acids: CASSRTSGTGGSEQYF. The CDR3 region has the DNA TGTGCCAGCAGCAGAACCTCCGGGACAGGGGGCTCCGAGCAGTACTTC.

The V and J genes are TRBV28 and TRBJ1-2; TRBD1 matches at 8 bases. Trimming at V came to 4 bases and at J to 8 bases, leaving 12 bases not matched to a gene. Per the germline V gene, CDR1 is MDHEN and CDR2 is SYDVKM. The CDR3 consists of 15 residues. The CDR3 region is CASSSPWTGSLGYTF. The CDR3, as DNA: TGTGCCAGCAGTTCCCCCTGGACAGGGAGTTTGGGCTACACCTTC.

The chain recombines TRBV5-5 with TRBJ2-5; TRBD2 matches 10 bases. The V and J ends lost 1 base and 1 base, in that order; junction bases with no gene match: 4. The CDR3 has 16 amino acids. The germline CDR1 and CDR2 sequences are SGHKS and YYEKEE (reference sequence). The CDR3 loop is CASSLIAGGGQETQYF. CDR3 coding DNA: TGTGCCAGCAGCTTGATAGCGGGAGGAGGCCAAGAGACCCAGTACTTC.

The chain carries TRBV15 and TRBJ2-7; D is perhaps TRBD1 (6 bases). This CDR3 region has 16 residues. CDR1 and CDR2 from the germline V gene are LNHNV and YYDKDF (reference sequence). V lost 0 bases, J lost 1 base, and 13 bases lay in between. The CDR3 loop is CATSRETGWLSYEQYF. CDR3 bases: TGTGCCACCAGCAGAGAAACAGGGTGGCTTTCCTACGAGCAGTACTTC.

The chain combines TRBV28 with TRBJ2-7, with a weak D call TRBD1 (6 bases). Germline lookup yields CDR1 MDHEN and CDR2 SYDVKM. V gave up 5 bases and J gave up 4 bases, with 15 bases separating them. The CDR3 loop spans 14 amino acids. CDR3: CASSNTGTLYEQYF. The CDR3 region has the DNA TGTGCCAGCAGTAATACAGGGACCCTTTACGAGCAGTACTTC. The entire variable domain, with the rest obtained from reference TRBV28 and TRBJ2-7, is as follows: DVKVTQSSRYLVKRTGEKVFLECVQDMDHENMFWYRQDPGLGLRLIYFSYDVKMKEKGDIPEGYSVSREKKERFSLILESASTNQTSMYLCASSNTGTLYEQYFGPGTRLTVT.

CDR3 nucleotides: TGTGCCAGTACCCTCCAGGGTGAATATGGCTACACCTTC. Its protein is CASTLQGEYGYTF. The chain couples TRBV19 to TRBJ1-2, with D possibly TRBD1 on 5 matching bases. CDR3 size: 13 residues. The V and J ends lost 7 bases and 5 bases respectively, with 14 bases between them. In germline, CDR1 is LNHDA, CDR2 SQIVND (reference sequence).

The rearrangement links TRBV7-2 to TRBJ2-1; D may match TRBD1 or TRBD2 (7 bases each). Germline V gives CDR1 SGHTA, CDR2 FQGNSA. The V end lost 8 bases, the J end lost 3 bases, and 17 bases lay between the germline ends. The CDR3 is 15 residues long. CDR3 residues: CASGNRGLLYNEQFF. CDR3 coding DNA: TGTGCCAGCGGGAACAGGGGACTACTCTACAATGAGCAGTTCTTC.

Here the CDR3 DNA reads TGTGCCAGCAGCAGGACTACGGCCTCCTACGAGCAGTACTTC. As protein: CASSRTTASYEQYF. The chain carries TRBV7-9 and TRBJ2-7, with D tentatively TRBD2 (6 bases). The germline gives CDR1 SEHNR, CDR2 FQNEAQ (reference sequence). Deletions cut 5 bases from V and 0 bases from J, with 11 bases between. The CDR3 contains 14 residues.

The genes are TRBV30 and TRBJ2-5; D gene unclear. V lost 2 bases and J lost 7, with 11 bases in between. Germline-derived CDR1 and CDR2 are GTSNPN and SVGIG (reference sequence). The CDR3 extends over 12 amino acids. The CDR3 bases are TGTGCCTGGAGTCGAGAGAGTGGGACCCAGTACTTC. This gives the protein CAWSRESGTQYF.

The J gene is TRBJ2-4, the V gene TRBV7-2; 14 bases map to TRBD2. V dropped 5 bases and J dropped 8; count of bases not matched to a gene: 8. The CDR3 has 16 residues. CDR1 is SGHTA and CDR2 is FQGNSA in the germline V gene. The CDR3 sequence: CASSPGTSGSRYIQYF. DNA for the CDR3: TGTGCCAGCAGCCCCGGGACTAGCGGGAGTAGGTACATTCAGTACTTC.

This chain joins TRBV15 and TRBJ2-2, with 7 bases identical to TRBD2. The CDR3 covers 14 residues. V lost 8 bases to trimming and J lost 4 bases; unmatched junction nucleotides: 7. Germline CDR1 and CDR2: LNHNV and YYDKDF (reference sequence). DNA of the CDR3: TGTGCCACCCGTCGACTAGCCAGCACCGGGGAGCTGTTTTTT. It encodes CATRRLASTGELFF. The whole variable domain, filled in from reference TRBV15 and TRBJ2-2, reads DAMVIQNPRYQVTQFGKPVTLSCSQTLNHNVMYWYQQKSSQAPKLLFHYYDKDFNNEADTPDNFQSRRPNTSFCFLDIRSPGLGDTAMYLCATRRLASTGELFFGEGSRLTVL.

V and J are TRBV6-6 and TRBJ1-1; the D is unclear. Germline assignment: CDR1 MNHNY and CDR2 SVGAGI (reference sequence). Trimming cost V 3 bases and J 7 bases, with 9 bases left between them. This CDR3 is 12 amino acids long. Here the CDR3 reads CASSYGRDEAFF. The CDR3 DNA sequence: TGTGCCAGCAGTTATGGTCGCGATGAAGCTTTCTTT.

CDR3 nucleotides: TGTGCCAGCTCTCCGGCGGCCTACAGGGAAGGAAAAACCGGGGAGCTGTTTTTT. It specifies CASSPAAYREGKTGELFF. V gene TRBV18 combines with J gene TRBJ2-2, with a tentative D call TRBD1 (6 bases). CDR1 and CDR2 from the germline V gene are KGHSH and LQKENI. Deletions cut 6 bases from V and 5 bases from J, with 25 bases between. The CDR3 covers 18 residues. The full variable domain, with the rest looked up from reference TRBV18 and TRBJ2-2, is NAGVMQNPRHLVRRRGQEARLRCSPMKGHSHVYWYRQLPEEGLKFMVYLQKENIIDESGMPKERFSAEFPKEGPSILRIQQVVRGDSAAYFCASSPAAYREGKTGELFFGEGSRLTVL.

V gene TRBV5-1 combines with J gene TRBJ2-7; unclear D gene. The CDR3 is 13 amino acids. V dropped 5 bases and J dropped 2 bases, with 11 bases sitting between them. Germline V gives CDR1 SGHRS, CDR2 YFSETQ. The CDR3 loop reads CASSRTVTYEQYF. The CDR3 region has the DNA TGCGCCAGCAGTAGGACGGTTACCTACGAGCAGTACTTC.

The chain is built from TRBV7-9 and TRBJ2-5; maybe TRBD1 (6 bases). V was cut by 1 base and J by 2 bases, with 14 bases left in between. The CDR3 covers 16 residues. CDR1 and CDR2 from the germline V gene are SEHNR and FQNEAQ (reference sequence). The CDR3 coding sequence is TGTGCCAGCAGCTTAGTTCGTCCAACAGGGCAAGAGACCCAGTACTTC. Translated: CASSLVRPTGQETQYF.

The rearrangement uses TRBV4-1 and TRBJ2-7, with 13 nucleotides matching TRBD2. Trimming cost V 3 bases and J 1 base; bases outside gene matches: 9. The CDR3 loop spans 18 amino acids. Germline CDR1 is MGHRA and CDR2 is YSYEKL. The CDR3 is CASSQAGTSGTGSYEQYF. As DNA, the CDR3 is TGCGCCAGCAGCCAGGCCGGGACTAGCGGGACCGGATCCTACGAGCAGTACTTC.

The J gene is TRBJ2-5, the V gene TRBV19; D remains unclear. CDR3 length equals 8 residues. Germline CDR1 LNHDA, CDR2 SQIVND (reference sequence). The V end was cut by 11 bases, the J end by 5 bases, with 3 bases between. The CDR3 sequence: CALETQYF. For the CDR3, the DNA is TGTGCCCTGGAGACCCAGTACTTC.

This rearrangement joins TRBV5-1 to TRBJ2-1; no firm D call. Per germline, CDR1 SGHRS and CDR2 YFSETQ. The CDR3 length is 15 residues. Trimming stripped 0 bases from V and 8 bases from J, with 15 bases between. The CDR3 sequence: CASSLETLWADEQFF. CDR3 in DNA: TGCGCCAGCAGCTTGGAGACTCTTTGGGCTGATGAGCAGTTCTTC. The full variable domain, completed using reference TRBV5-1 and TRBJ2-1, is KAGVTQTPRYLIKTRGQQVTLSCSPISGHRSVSWYQQTPGQGLQFLFEYFSETQRNKGNFPGRFSGRQFSNSRSEMNVSTLELGDSALYLCASSLETLWADEQFFGPGTRLTVL.